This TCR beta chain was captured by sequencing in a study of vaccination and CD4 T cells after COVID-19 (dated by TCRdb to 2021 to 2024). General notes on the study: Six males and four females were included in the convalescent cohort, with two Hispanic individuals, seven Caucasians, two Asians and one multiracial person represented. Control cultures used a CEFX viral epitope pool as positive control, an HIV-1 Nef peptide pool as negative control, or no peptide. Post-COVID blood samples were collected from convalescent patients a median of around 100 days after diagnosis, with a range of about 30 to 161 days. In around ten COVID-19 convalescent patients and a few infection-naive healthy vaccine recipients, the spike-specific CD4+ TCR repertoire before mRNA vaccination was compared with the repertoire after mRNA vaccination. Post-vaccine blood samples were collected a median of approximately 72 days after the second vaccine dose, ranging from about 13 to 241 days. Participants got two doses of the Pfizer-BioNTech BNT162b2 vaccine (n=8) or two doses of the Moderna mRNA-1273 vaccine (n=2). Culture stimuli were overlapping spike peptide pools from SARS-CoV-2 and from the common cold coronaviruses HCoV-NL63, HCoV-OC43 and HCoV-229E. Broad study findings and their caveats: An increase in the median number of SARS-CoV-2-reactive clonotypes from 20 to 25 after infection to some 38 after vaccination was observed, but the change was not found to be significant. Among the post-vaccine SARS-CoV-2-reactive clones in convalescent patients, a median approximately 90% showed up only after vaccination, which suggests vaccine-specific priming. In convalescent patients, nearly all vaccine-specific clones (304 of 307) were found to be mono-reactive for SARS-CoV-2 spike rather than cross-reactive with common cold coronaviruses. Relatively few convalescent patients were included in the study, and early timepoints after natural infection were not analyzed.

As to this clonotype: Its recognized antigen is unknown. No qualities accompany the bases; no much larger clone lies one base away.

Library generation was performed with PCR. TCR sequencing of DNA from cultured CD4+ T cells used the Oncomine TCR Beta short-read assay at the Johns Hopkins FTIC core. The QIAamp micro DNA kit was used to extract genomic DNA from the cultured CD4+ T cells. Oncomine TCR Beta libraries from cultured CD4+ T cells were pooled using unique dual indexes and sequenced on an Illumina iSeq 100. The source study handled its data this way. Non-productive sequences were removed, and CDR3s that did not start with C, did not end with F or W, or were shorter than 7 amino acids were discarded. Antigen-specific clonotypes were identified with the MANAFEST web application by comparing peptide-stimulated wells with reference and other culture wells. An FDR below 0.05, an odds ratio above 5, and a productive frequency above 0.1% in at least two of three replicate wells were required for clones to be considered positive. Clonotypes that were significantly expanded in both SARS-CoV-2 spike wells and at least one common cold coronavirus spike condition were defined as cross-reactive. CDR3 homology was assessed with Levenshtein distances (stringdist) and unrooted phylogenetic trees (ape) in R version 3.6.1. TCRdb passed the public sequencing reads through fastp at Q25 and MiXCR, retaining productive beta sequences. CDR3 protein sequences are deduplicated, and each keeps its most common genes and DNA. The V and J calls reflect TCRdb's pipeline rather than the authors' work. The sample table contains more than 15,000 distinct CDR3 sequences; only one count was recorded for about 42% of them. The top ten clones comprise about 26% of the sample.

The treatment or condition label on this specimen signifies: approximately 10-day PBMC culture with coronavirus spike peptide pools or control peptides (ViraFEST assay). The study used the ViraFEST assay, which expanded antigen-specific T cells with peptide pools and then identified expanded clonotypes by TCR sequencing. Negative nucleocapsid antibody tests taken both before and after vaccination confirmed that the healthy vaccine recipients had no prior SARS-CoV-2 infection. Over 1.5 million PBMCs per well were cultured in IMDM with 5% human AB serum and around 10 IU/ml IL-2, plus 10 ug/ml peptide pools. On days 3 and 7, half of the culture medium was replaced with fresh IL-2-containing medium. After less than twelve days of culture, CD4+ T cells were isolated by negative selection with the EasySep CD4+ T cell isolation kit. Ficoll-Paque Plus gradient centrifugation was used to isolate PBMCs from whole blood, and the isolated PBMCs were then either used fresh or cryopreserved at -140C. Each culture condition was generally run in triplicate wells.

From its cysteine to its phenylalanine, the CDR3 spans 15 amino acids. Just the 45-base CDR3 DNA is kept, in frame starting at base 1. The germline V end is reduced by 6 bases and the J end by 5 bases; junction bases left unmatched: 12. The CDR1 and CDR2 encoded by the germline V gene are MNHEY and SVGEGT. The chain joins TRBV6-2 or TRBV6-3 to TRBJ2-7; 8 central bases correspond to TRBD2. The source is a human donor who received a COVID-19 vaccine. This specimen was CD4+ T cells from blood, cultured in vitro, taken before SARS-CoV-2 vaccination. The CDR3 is CASRWLGLAGNEQYF. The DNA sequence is TGTGCCAGCAGGTGGCTGGGGCTAGCGGGCAACGAGCAGTACTTC.